These 9 T cell receptor beta chains share one sample of origin, sequenced in a study of breast tumors, draining lymph nodes, adjacent tissues. TCRdb re-called the multiplex PCR reads with MiXCR, one entry per CDR3 protein. The sample holds approximately 210,000 distinct CDR3 sequences, less than 40% seen once. The lymph nodes were axillary draining lymph nodes from breast cancer patients. Material: axillary lymph node tissue. Receptor source: a female donor with breast cancer. Some clones in this sample may be carry-over from other donors' samples.

The J gene is TRBJ1-2, the V gene TRBV9; the match to TRBD1 covers 8 bases. Losses at the gene ends were 2 bases for V and 3 bases for J; bases not matched to a gene: 6. This CDR3 region has 15 residues. The germline CDR1 and CDR2 sequences are SGDLS and YYNGEE. CDR3 nucleotide sequence: TGTGCCAGCAGCGTCGGACAGGGCCCTGACTATGGCTACACCTTC. Translated: CASSVGQGPDYGYTF.

In its sample, this clonotype was seen many times. The chain joins TRBV20-1 to TRBJ2-3; D is unresolved. Trimming cost V 5 bases and J 7 bases, with 16 bases left between them. The V gene's germline CDR1 is DFQATT and CDR2 SNEGSKA (reference sequence). The CDR3 length is 13 residues. CDR3 nucleotides: TGCAGTGCTTCGGACGTAAACGAGAATACGCAGTATTTT. This sequence encodes CSASDVNENTQYF.

The chain has TRBV2 and TRBJ2-3; 10 nucleotides agree with TRBD2. CDR3 size: 18 residues. V dropped 8 bases and J dropped 3; count of bases not matched to a gene: 17. The germline gives CDR1 SNHLY, CDR2 FYNNEI. CDR3 amino acids: CASCWGGASGGWTDTQYF. The CDR3 nucleotides are TGTGCCAGCTGTTGGGGCGGGGCTAGCGGGGGTTGGACAGATACGCAGTATTTT.

This chain joins TRBV7-9 and TRBJ1-6; D gene ambiguous. CDR1 SEHNR and CDR2 FQNEAQ come from the germline V gene (reference sequence). V lost 5 bases and J 7 bases, leaving 27 bases between the germline ends. CDR3 size: 19 residues. The CDR3 coding sequence is TGTGCCAGCAGCGCGAGTCGTGCCGCCGGGGAGCTGTTCAATTCACCCCTCCACTTT. This gives the protein CASSASRAAGELFNSPLHF.

Ten or more counts support this clonotype. The V and J genes are TRBV2 and TRBJ1-2, with 7 bases fitting TRBD1. The CDR3 covers 15 residues. The V segment lost 0 bases and the J segment 8 bases; nucleotides outside the gene matches: 9. CDR1 is SNHLY, CDR2 FYNNEI, per germline. The CDR3 reads CASSEAMTGLGGYTF. The CDR3 nucleotides read TGTGCCAGCAGTGAAGCTATGACAGGGTTAGGGGGCTACACCTTC.

J is TRBJ2-3 and V is TRBV24-1; 9 bases agree with TRBD1. The CDR3 extends over 15 amino acids. Losses at the gene ends were 4 bases for V and 11 bases for J; bases not matched to a gene: 12. Germline assignment: CDR1 KGHDR and CDR2 SFDVKD. The CDR3 spells CATSETGGERNEQYF. CDR3 DNA: TGTGCCACCAGTGAAACAGGGGGCGAGCGCAATGAGCAGTATTTT.

The chain joins TRBV7-9 to TRBJ2-7, with D hard to call. The CDR3 totals 11 residues. V was clipped by 5 bases and J by 3 bases, with 5 bases between them. Germline V gene sequence: CDR1 SEHNR, CDR2 FQNEAQ (reference sequence). In nucleotides, the CDR3 is TGTGCCAGCAGCGCCTTCTACGAGCAGTACTTC. Translating it yields CASSAFYEQYF.

With regard to this clonotype: A single base separates this from a much larger clone, so it may be a read error. The rearrangement links TRBV3-1 to TRBJ1-2; TRBD1 matches at 10 bases. Germline lookup yields CDR1 LGHDT and CDR2 YNNKEL (reference sequence). This CDR3 contains 15 residues. V shed 0 bases and J 5 bases; nucleotides not matched to a gene: 3. The CDR3 bases are TGTGCCAGCAGCCAAGAGGGACAGGGGATATATGGCTACACCTTC. This codes for CASSQEGQGIYGYTF.

The gene calls are TRBV12-3 or TRBV12-4 and TRBJ2-1; TRBD2 agrees at 11 bases. This CDR3 is built from 15 residues. V lost 5 bases to trimming and J lost 9 bases; unmatched junction nucleotides: 9. Here the CDR3 reads CASSILAGGPGEQFF. For the CDR3, the DNA is TGTGCCAGCAGTATCTTAGCGGGAGGGCCCGGTGAGCAGTTCTTC.